Listed below are T cell receptor beta chains from one sample, sequenced in a study of shared clonotypes between healthy human individuals. Assay used: immunoSEQ multiplex PCR; TCRdb lists only in-frame clones, some missing. The table shows some 2,500,000 clones, with 80% to 95% occurring only once. The source material was naive CD4+ T cells from PBMCs. These receptors came from a man younger than 35 in good health. Some clones in this sample may be carry-over from other donors' samples. CDR3s include the opening cysteine and the closing phenylalanine or tryptophan. A D gene is named only where the DNA matches it firmly. Rows may omit the clone size; those that give it use once, few, many or a size class.

size: few; D: TRBD1; J: TRBJ1-1; V: TRBV30; CDR3: CAWSVWGTGEKAFF; DNA: TGTGCCTGGAGTGTATGGGGGACAGGGGAAAAAGCTTTCTTT
size: .; D: .; J: TRBJ1-5; V: TRBV19; CDR3: CASSIEVNQPQHF; DNA: TGTGCCAGTAGTATTGAGGTTAATCAGCCCCAGCATTTT
size: .; D: .; J: TRBJ2-3; V: TRBV7-3; CDR3: CASSRGQEDTQYF; DNA: TGTGCCAGCAGCCGGGGGCAGGAAGATACGCAGTATTTT
size: .; D: TRBD1; J: TRBJ1-1; V: TRBV14; CDR3: CASRRTGITEAFF; DNA: TGTGCCAGCAGACGGACAGGGATAACTGAAGCTTTCTTT
size: .; D: TRBD2; J: TRBJ2-7; V: TRBV7-2; CDR3: CASSLGTSGLYEQYF; DNA: TGTGCCAGCAGCTTAGGGACTAGCGGGTTATACGAGCAGTACTTC
size: .; D: TRBD1; J: TRBJ2-5; V: TRBV5-1; CDR3: CASSPNRQGAGETQYF; DNA: TGCGCCAGCAGCCCCAACCGACAGGGGGCAGGGGAGACCCAGTACTTC
size: .; D: TRBD2; J: TRBJ2-1; V: TRBV7-2; CDR3: CASSLALQQRGTYNEQFF; DNA: TGTGCCAGCAGCTTAGCGCTCCAACAGCGGGGGACCTACAATGAGCAGTTCTTC
size: .; D: TRBD2; J: TRBJ2-2; V: TRBV28; CDR3: CASSFRASGSYGDTGELFF; DNA: TGTGCCAGCAGTTTCCGGGCTAGCGGGAGTTACGGCGACACCGGGGAGCTGTTTTTT
size: .; D: .; J: TRBJ2-3; V: TRBV7-2; CDR3: CASSLQGGGGTDTQYF; DNA: TGTGCCAGCAGCTTACAAGGGGGAGGTGGGACAGATACGCAGTATTTT
size: .; D: .; J: TRBJ1-6; V: TRBV7-9; CDR3: CASSLAEVPPLHF; DNA: TGTGCCAGCAGCTTAGCGGAGGTACCACCCCTCCACTTT
size: .; D: .; J: TRBJ2-2; V: TRBV14; CDR3: CASSQATGELFF; DNA: TGTGCCAGCAGCCAAGCAACCGGGGAGCTGTTTTTT
size: .; D: .; J: TRBJ2-6; V: TRBV7-9; CDR3: CASSLGVGGGTGANVLTF; DNA: TGTGCCAGCAGCTTAGGTGTAGGTGGGGGGACTGGGGCCAACGTCCTGACTTTC
size: .; D: TRBD2; J: TRBJ2-1; V: TRBV6-6; CDR3: CASSYRTGGVNNEQFF; DNA: TGTGCCAGCAGTTACCGCACGGGGGGGGTTAACAATGAGCAGTTCTTC
size: .; D: TRBD2; J: TRBJ2-1; V: TRBV29-1; CDR3: CSVGGLAGGVREQFF; DNA: TGCAGCGTGGGGGGACTAGCGGGAGGAGTCCGTGAGCAGTTCTTC
size: .; D: .; J: TRBJ1-2; V: TRBV9; CDR3: CASSAQRGLYGYTF; DNA: TGTGCCAGCAGCGCTCAACGGGGCCTCTATGGCTACACCTTC
size: .; D: .; J: TRBJ2-1; V: TRBV21-1; CDR3: CASSNRLGLGKGNEQFF; DNA: TGTGCCAGCAGCAACCGACTAGGTTTGGGTAAAGGCAATGAGCAGTTCTTC
size: .; D: .; J: TRBJ2-7; V: TRBV28; CDR3: CASSLIPGPYEQYF; DNA: TGTGCCAGCAGTTTAATTCCGGGCCCCTACGAGCAGTACTTC
size: .; D: .; J: TRBJ2-3; V: TRBV12-5; CDR3: CASGAGLRDTQYF; DNA: TGTGCTAGTGGGGCAGGGCTAAGAGATACGCAGTATTTT
size: few; D: TRBD1; J: TRBJ1-3; V: TRBV10-3; CDR3: CAAGGEGGTESGNTIYF; DNA: TGTGCCGCCGGTGGGGAAGGGGGGACAGAGTCTGGAAACACCATATATTTT
size: .; D: .; J: TRBJ2-1; V: TRBV18; CDR3: CASSHSGPTEQFF; DNA: TGTGCCAGCTCACACTCCGGACCCACGGAGCAGTTCTTC
size: .; D: .; J: TRBJ2-7; V: TRBV9; CDR3: CASSSSPPGRSYEQYF; DNA: TGTGCCAGCAGTTCCAGTCCCCCGGGACGATCCTACGAGCAGTACTTC
size: .; D: TRBD2; J: TRBJ2-5; V: TRBV5-4; CDR3: CASSLYTSGRSETQYF; DNA: TGTGCCAGCAGCTTGTATACTAGCGGGAGATCAGAGACCCAGTACTTC
size: few; D: .; J: TRBJ1-1; V: TRBV29-1; CDR3: CSFYSGTQEAFF; DNA: TGCAGCTTCTATTCCGGGACACAGGAAGCTTTCTTT
size: once; D: .; J: TRBJ1-2; V: TRBV2; CDR3: CASSVSGGGYTF; DNA: TGTGCCAGCAGTGTGTCCGGGGGTGGCTACACCTTC
size: .; D: TRBD1; J: TRBJ2-7; V: TRBV28; CDR3: CASSSGTGREQYF; DNA: TGTGCCAGCAGTTCGGGGACAGGGCGCGAGCAGTACTTC
size: .; D: .; J: TRBJ1-1; V: TRBV6-6; CDR3: CASSLFGTRMNTEAFF; DNA: TGTGCCAGCAGCCTTTTCGGTACACGGATGAACACTGAAGCTTTCTTT
size: .; D: .; J: TRBJ2-7; V: TRBV5-4; CDR3: CASSLDTGRAYEQYF; DNA: TGTGCCAGCAGCTTGGATACAGGGAGGGCCTACGAGCAGTACTTC
size: .; D: .; J: TRBJ2-5; V: TRBV4-1; CDR3: CASSQAPGPGETQYF; DNA: TGCGCCAGCAGCCAGGCTCCGGGGCCAGGGGAGACCCAGTACTTC
size: .; D: .; J: TRBJ2-1; V: TRBV11-1; CDR3: CASSPGQGGYNEQFF; DNA: TGTGCCAGCAGCCCTGGACAGGGAGGGTACAATGAGCAGTTCTTC
size: few; D: TRBD2; J: TRBJ2-7; V: TRBV2; CDR3: CASRTSTLGEQYF; DNA: TGTGCCAGCCGGACTAGCACCTTGGGCGAGCAGTACTTC
size: .; D: .; J: TRBJ1-5; V: TRBV27; CDR3: CAAARVSNQPQHF; DNA: TGTGCCGCCGCCCGGGTTAGCAATCAGCCCCAGCATTTT
size: .; D: .; J: TRBJ2-7; V: TRBV6-1; CDR3: CASSEGGQYYEQYF; DNA: TGTGCCAGCAGTGAAGGTGGGCAGTACTACGAGCAGTACTTC
size: .; D: .; J: TRBJ2-7; V: TRBV5-1; CDR3: CASSLDSRYEQYF; DNA: TGCGCCAGCAGCTTGGACAGTCGCTACGAGCAGTACTTC
size: .; D: TRBD1; J: TRBJ1-3; V: TRBV30; CDR3: CAWAPGTGWNTIYF; DNA: TGTGCCTGGGCGCCCGGGACAGGGTGGAACACCATATATTTT
size: once; D: TRBD1; J: TRBJ2-7; V: TRBV11-2; CDR3: CASSSYYRGIYEQYF; DNA: TGTGCCAGCAGCTCCTACTACAGGGGGATCTACGAGCAGTACTTC
size: .; D: TRBD1; J: TRBJ2-7; V: TRBV5-1; CDR3: CASSFHLPGTGDPYEQYF; DNA: TGCGCCAGCAGCTTCCATTTACCCGGGACAGGGGACCCCTACGAGCAGTACTTC
size: once; D: .; J: TRBJ2-2; V: TRBV15; CDR3: CATSRDMWGVNTGELFF; DNA: TGTGCCACCAGCAGAGATATGTGGGGCGTGAACACCGGGGAGCTGTTTTTT
size: .; D: .; J: TRBJ1-2; V: TRBV25-1; CDR3: CASSEGEVSGYTF; DNA: TGTGCCAGCAGTGAAGGTGAAGTCTCCGGCTACACCTTC
size: .; D: .; J: TRBJ2-1; V: TRBV11-2; CDR3: CASSLSEGVRYNEQFF; DNA: TGTGCCAGCAGCTTGAGCGAGGGAGTTAGGTACAATGAGCAGTTCTTC
size: .; D: TRBD2; J: TRBJ2-1; V: TRBV7-3; CDR3: CASSLVSTSLGNEQFF; DNA: TGTGCCAGCAGCTTAGTTTCGACTAGCTTGGGCAATGAGCAGTTCTTC
size: .; D: TRBD1; J: TRBJ1-2; V: TRBV9; CDR3: CASSTGQTYGYTF; DNA: TGTGCCAGCAGCACGGGACAGACTTATGGCTACACCTTC
size: .; D: TRBD1; J: TRBJ1-1; V: TRBV7-8; CDR3: CASSNRDRMNTEAFF; DNA: TGTGCCAGCAGCAACCGGGACAGGATGAACACTGAAGCTTTCTTT
size: .; D: .; J: TRBJ2-2; V: TRBV5-4; CDR3: CASSGTPGELFF; DNA: TGTGCCAGCAGCGGGACTCCCGGGGAGCTGTTTTTT
size: once; D: .; J: TRBJ2-3; V: TRBV5-1; CDR3: CASRQSRDFTDTQYF; DNA: TGCGCCAGCAGGCAATCCCGGGACTTTACAGATACGCAGTATTTT
size: .; D: TRBD1; J: TRBJ2-2; V: TRBV6-5; CDR3: CASSLTGTGGTGELFF; DNA: TGTGCCAGCAGTTTGACCGGGACAGGGGGCACCGGGGAGCTGTTTTTT
size: .; D: .; J: TRBJ1-2; V: TRBV4-1; CDR3: CASSQEIRAANYGYTF; DNA: TGCGCCAGCAGCCAAGAGATTAGGGCGGCTAACTATGGCTACACCTTC
size: .; D: TRBD1; J: TRBJ1-1; V: TRBV6-6; CDR3: CASFQGANTEAFF; DNA: TGTGCCAGCTTTCAGGGGGCCAACACTGAAGCTTTCTTT
size: .; D: .; J: TRBJ1-1; V: TRBV27; CDR3: CASSLFAGHMNTEAFF; DNA: TGTGCCAGCAGTTTATTTGCAGGACACATGAACACTGAAGCTTTCTTT
size: .; D: TRBD1; J: TRBJ2-3; V: TRBV30; CDR3: CAWSVRGGPTDTQYF; DNA: TGTGCCTGGAGTGTGCGAGGGGGCCCTACAGATACGCAGTATTTT
size: .; D: .; J: TRBJ1-6; V: TRBV25-1; CDR3: CASGLNSPLHF; DNA: TGTGCCAGCGGCTTAAATTCACCCCTCCACTTT
size: .; D: .; J: TRBJ1-5; V: TRBV19; CDR3: CASVHGQGAQPQHF; DNA: TGTGCCAGTGTTCATGGGCAGGGTGCTCAGCCCCAGCATTTT
size: .; D: .; J: TRBJ1-2; V: TRBV5-1; CDR3: CASSPGGVERGYTF; DNA: TGCGCCAGCAGCCCTGGGGGGGTGGAGCGAGGCTACACCTTC
size: .; D: .; J: TRBJ1-5; V: TRBV7-9; CDR3: CASSLVQRPQHF; DNA: TGTGCCAGCAGCTTAGTCCAGCGGCCCCAGCATTTT